Listed below are T cell receptor beta chains from one sample, sequenced in a study of a mutant IDH1 vaccine in newly diagnosed glioma. Here immunoSEQ multiplex PCR was the method, and the copy in TCRdb shows in-frame clones only, minus some. The profile shows roughly 52,000 clones, about four fifths of them singletons. Their specific antigens are unknown. Sequenced material: PBMCs, taken from a glioma patient whose treatment included an IDH1 peptide vaccine. Receptor source: a man between 40 and 49 years old with glioma. CDR3s include the opening cysteine and the closing phenylalanine or tryptophan. The D gene is left open where the match is weak. Size tells how often a clone was seen (once, few, many) or the class of an expanded clone, and some rows leave it out.

cdr3_length: 16
v_call: TRBV10-3
d_call: NA
j_call: TRBJ2-2
clone_size: NA
cdr3_aa: CAISEELLGLSGELFF
cdr3_nt: TGTGCCATCAGTGAGGAACTTTTGGGGTTGTCCGGGGAGCTGTTTTTT

cdr3_length: 17
v_call: TRBV12-5
d_call: NA
j_call: TRBJ2-2
clone_size: NA
cdr3_aa: CASGLGPTGLNTGELFF
cdr3_nt: TGTGCTAGTGGTTTGGGACCTACAGGGTTGAACACCGGGGAGCTGTTTTTT

cdr3_length: 15
v_call: TRBV15
d_call: NA
j_call: TRBJ1-5
clone_size: few
cdr3_aa: CATSSRGYGNQPQHF
cdr3_nt: TGTGCCACCAGCAGCAGGGGTTACGGCAATCAGCCCCAGCATTTT

cdr3_length: 18
v_call: TRBV7-9
d_call: NA
j_call: TRBJ1-3
clone_size: NA
cdr3_aa: CASSLVGGSPTSGNTIYF
cdr3_nt: TGTGCCAGCAGCTTAGTAGGGGGGAGCCCAACCTCTGGAAACACCATATATTTT

cdr3_length: 11
v_call: TRBV27
d_call: NA
j_call: TRBJ2-7
clone_size: NA
cdr3_aa: CASGSPYEQYF
cdr3_nt: TGTGCCAGCGGCTCCCCATACGAGCAGTACTTC

cdr3_length: 14
v_call: TRBV18
d_call: NA
j_call: TRBJ2-5
clone_size: NA
cdr3_aa: CASSPRVPQETQYF
cdr3_nt: TGTGCCAGCTCTCCGAGGGTCCCCCAAGAGACCCAGTACTTC

cdr3_length: 16
v_call: TRBV7-9
d_call: NA
j_call: TRBJ2-3
clone_size: once
cdr3_aa: CASSPPARQATDTQYF
cdr3_nt: TGTGCCAGCAGCCCGCCCGCGAGACAGGCAACAGATACGCAGTATTTT

cdr3_length: 15
v_call: TRBV5-1
d_call: NA
j_call: TRBJ1-6
clone_size: NA
cdr3_aa: CASALAWGAGSPLHF
cdr3_nt: TGCGCCAGCGCCCTGGCTTGGGGGGCCGGTTCACCCCTCCACTTT

cdr3_length: 13
v_call: TRBV27
d_call: NA
j_call: TRBJ1-2
clone_size: NA
cdr3_aa: CASSSAEHYGYTF
cdr3_nt: TGTGCCAGCAGTTCCGCGGAGCACTATGGCTACACCTTC

cdr3_length: 13
v_call: TRBV6-5
d_call: NA
j_call: TRBJ1-2
clone_size: NA
cdr3_aa: CASRSGTSYGYTF
cdr3_nt: TGTGCCAGTAGGTCGGGTACGAGCTATGGCTACACCTTC

cdr3_length: 14
v_call: TRBV29-1
d_call: NA
j_call: TRBJ1-1
clone_size: NA
cdr3_aa: CSVAPRTGVTEAFF
cdr3_nt: TGCAGCGTTGCCCCCCGGACCGGAGTAACTGAAGCTTTCTTT

cdr3_length: 17
v_call: TRBV27
d_call: TRBD2
j_call: TRBJ2-5
clone_size: NA
cdr3_aa: CASSKLGTSGPAQTQYF
cdr3_nt: TGTGCCAGCAGTAAACTCGGGACTAGCGGCCCGGCACAGACCCAGTACTTC

cdr3_length: 14
v_call: TRBV2
d_call: NA
j_call: TRBJ2-2
clone_size: NA
cdr3_aa: CASSELAIAGELFF
cdr3_nt: TGTGCCAGCAGTGAACTAGCGATCGCCGGGGAGCTGTTTTTT

cdr3_length: 15
v_call: TRBV27
d_call: TRBD1
j_call: TRBJ2-7
clone_size: few
cdr3_aa: CASSLATGGGYEQYF
cdr3_nt: TGTGCCAGCAGTTTGGCGACAGGGGGAGGTTACGAGCAGTACTTC

cdr3_length: 13
v_call: TRBV27
d_call: TRBD1
j_call: TRBJ2-7
clone_size: NA
cdr3_aa: CASSQDRGSEQYF
cdr3_nt: TGTGCCAGCAGCCAGGACAGGGGAAGCGAGCAGTACTTC

cdr3_length: 14
v_call: TRBV7-2
d_call: NA
j_call: TRBJ1-3
clone_size: NA
cdr3_aa: CASSSIQGGNTIYF
cdr3_nt: TGTGCCAGCAGCTCGATACAGGGTGGAAACACCATATATTTT

cdr3_length: 16
v_call: TRBV5-5
d_call: NA
j_call: TRBJ1-4
clone_size: NA
cdr3_aa: CASSLVGEKGNEKLFF
cdr3_nt: TGTGCCAGCAGCTTGGTGGGGGAGAAGGGTAATGAAAAACTGTTTTTT

cdr3_length: 15
v_call: TRBV4-1
d_call: NA
j_call: TRBJ1-1
clone_size: NA
cdr3_aa: CASSPAGVGKGKAFF
cdr3_nt: TGCGCCAGCAGCCCTGCAGGAGTCGGGAAGGGAAAAGCTTTCTTT

cdr3_length: 15
v_call: TRBV6-5
d_call: NA
j_call: TRBJ2-1
clone_size: NA
cdr3_aa: CASSYRPHPENEQFF
cdr3_nt: TGTGCCAGCAGTTATAGACCCCACCCGGAAAATGAGCAGTTCTTC

cdr3_length: 11
v_call: TRBV6-1
d_call: NA
j_call: TRBJ1-1
clone_size: NA
cdr3_aa: CASRASTEAFF
cdr3_nt: TGTGCCAGCAGAGCGTCCACTGAAGCTTTCTTT

cdr3_length: 14
v_call: TRBV11-2
d_call: NA
j_call: TRBJ1-4
clone_size: NA
cdr3_aa: CASSWLQTGEKLFF
cdr3_nt: TGTGCCAGCAGCTGGCTCCAGACGGGTGAAAAACTGTTTTTT

cdr3_length: 15
v_call: TRBV7-2
d_call: NA
j_call: TRBJ2-3
clone_size: NA
cdr3_aa: CASNRIAASTDTQYF
cdr3_nt: TGTGCCAGCAACCGCATAGCGGCAAGCACAGATACGCAGTATTTT